The 31 T cell receptor beta chains in this list originate from one sample, sequenced in a study of a mutant IDH1 vaccine in newly diagnosed glioma listed by TCRdb under 2021. The time point label corresponds to: week 11, during vaccination. Each vaccine dose, consisting of 300 ug of a 20-mer mutant IDH1 peptide in Montanide, was administered subcutaneously with topical imiquimod. These receptors' antigens are unknown. The receptor library was made with the immunoSEQ multiplex PCR assay. Entries here come from immuneACCESS through TCRdb and include only in-frame sequences with V and J called. Some clones fail to appear in such tables; in the studies checked, an unresolved V gene covers under half of the shortfall, and the cause of the remainder is unknown. The sample table shows roughly 120,000 clones, and around four fifths are seen once. The ten biggest clones cover 5% to 7% of the sample. The sample in question was PBMCs, obtained from a glioma patient whose treatment included an IDH1 peptide vaccine. The receptors shown here come from a man between 35 and 55 years old with glioma.

CDR3: CASSADRPQETQYF. The CDR3 DNA reads as TGTGCCAGCAGTGCGGACCGTCCCCAAGAGACCCAGTACTTC. This sequence joins TRBV2 and TRBJ2-5; D call uncertain. Trimming removed 4 bases at V and 1 base at J, with 10 bases between. From germline, CDR1 is SNHLY and CDR2 FYNNEI. The CDR3 length is 14 residues.

V is TRBV2 and J is TRBJ2-1; TRBD2 might be the D (5 bases). V was cut by 2 bases and J by 2 bases, with 10 bases left in between. The CDR3 sequence is 15 residues long. CDR1 SNHLY and CDR2 FYNNEI come from the germline V gene. CDR3 amino acids: CASSERFGAYNEQFF. For the CDR3, the DNA is TGTGCCAGCAGTGAAAGGTTCGGGGCCTACAATGAGCAGTTCTTC.

This chain uses TRBV7-2 with TRBJ1-2; no clear D gene. The CDR3 runs 15 residues. V was trimmed by 1 base and J by 7 bases, leaving 16 bases between them. Germline V gene lookup returns CDR1 SGHTA and CDR2 FQGNSA. The DNA for the CDR3 is TGTGCCAGCAGCTTAGATGGGTTTGGTACGGGTGGCTACACCTTC. Protein: CASSLDGFGTGGYTF.

The chain carries TRBV6-6 and TRBJ1-5; 9 bases match TRBD1. V was pared by 2 bases and J by 7 bases, with 3 bases of the junction left unmatched. The CDR3 sequence is 14 residues long. Germline CDR1 reads MNHNY; CDR2 reads SVGAGI (reference sequence). The CDR3 DNA sequence: TGTGCCAGCAGTTACGGGGACAGGGCCCAGCCCCAGCATTTT. This sequence encodes CASSYGDRAQPQHF.

This chain joins TRBV19 and TRBJ1-2; D may be TRBD1 (5 bases). Looked up from germline, CDR1 is LNHDA and CDR2 is SQIVND (reference sequence). This CDR3 comprises 16 residues. Trimming took 4 bases from V and 3 from J, leaving 18 bases between them. CDR3 protein: CASSNGATADHYGYTF. The DNA for the CDR3 is TGTGCCAGTAGTAACGGGGCGACGGCCGATCACTATGGCTACACCTTC.

V is TRBV7-2 and J is TRBJ2-3; D is perhaps TRBD1 or TRBD2 (5 bases each). The V gene's germline CDR1 is SGHTA and CDR2 FQGNSA. V lost 1 base and J 4 bases, leaving 12 bases between the germline ends. The CDR3 spans 15 residues. The CDR3, as DNA: TGTGCCAGCAGCTTAGGAGGGGTTAGAGCAGATACGCAGTATTTT. Its protein is CASSLGGVRADTQYF.

The rearrangement joins TRBV4-3 to TRBJ1-1; D unclear. The germline V gene has CDR1 LGHNA and CDR2 YSLEER. The V end was cut by 3 bases, the J end by 5 bases, with 16 bases between. This CDR3 is built from 15 residues. In nucleotides, the CDR3 is TGCGCCAGCAGCCAGAATTGGGGAGTTGGTACTGAAGCTTTCTTT. This codes for CASSQNWGVGTEAFF.

V usage is TRBV6-1 and J usage is TRBJ1-2; 9 bases align to TRBD1. V was pared by 4 bases and J by 4 bases, with 4 bases of the junction left unmatched. The CDR3 covers 14 residues. Germline V CDR1 and CDR2: MNHNS, SASEGT. DNA for the CDR3: TGTGCCAGCAGTGTACTGACAGGGGGCTATGGCTACACCTTC. It specifies CASSVLTGGYGYTF.

V usage is TRBV19 and J usage is TRBJ2-7; 10 bases align to TRBD1. CDR1 LNHDA and CDR2 SQIVND come from the germline V gene (reference sequence). The CDR3 loop spans 15 amino acids. Losses at the gene ends were 5 bases for V and 2 bases for J; bases not matched to a gene: 6. The CDR3 DNA is TGTGCCAGTAGTCCTTGGGGGACAGGGGCCTACGAGCAGTACTTC. Translating it yields CASSPWGTGAYEQYF.

The rearrangement uses TRBV11-1 and TRBJ1-1, with D possibly TRBD1 on 5 matching bases. Per germline, CDR1 SGHAT and CDR2 FQDESV (reference sequence). V was trimmed by 5 bases and J by 4 bases, leaving 14 bases between them. The CDR3 has 14 residues. CDR3 DNA sequence: TGTGCCAGCAGCAACACGGGGGTTGGCACTGAAGCTTTCTTT. It yields the protein CASSNTGVGTEAFF.

The genes are TRBV6-1 and TRBJ2-5, with 7 bases fitting TRBD2. Germline V lookup: CDR1 MNHNS, CDR2 SASEGT. This CDR3 spans 19 amino acids. The J segment lost 6 bases and the V segment lost 1 base, leaving 20 bases of the junction unmatched. CDR3 in DNA: TGTGCCAGCAGTGAAGGAAAGAGGGACTCCAGCGGGAAAGAAAAGACCCAGTACTTC. The encoded protein is CASSEGKRDSSGKEKTQYF.

The chain has TRBV30 and TRBJ1-2; D is uncertain. The V gene lost 2 bases and the J gene lost 1 base, with 8 bases spanning the gap. CDR1 GTSNPN and CDR2 SVGIG come from the germline V gene (reference sequence). The CDR3 is 13 amino acids. CDR3 nucleotide sequence: TGTGCCTGGAGTAAGGGTCTTAACTATGGCTACACCTTC. This codes for CAWSKGLNYGYTF.

J is TRBJ2-7 and V is TRBV25-1; D is unclear. In germline, CDR1 is MGHDK, CDR2 SYGVNS. The CDR3 is 12 residues long. CDR3 sequence reads: CAQLGISYEQYF. The CDR3 DNA is TGTGCGCAACTGGGGATTTCCTACGAGCAGTACTTC.

The V gene is TRBV29-1, the J gene TRBJ2-7; TRBD1 matches 11 bases. V lost 6 bases to trimming and J lost 6 bases; unmatched junction nucleotides: 10. The CDR3 has 14 amino acids. Germline V lookup: CDR1 SQVTM, CDR2 ANQGSEA. The CDR3 spells CSVGTGGRAGEQYF. The CDR3 nucleotides read TGCAGCGTGGGGACAGGGGGACGAGCGGGCGAGCAGTACTTC.

CDR3 DNA sequence: TGTGCCAGTAGTGTAATAAGGGGGACTGAAGCTTTCTTT. This encodes CASSVIRGTEAFF. The rearrangement links TRBV19 to TRBJ1-1; TRBD1 is a possible D gene (6 bases). The CDR3 totals 13 residues. Germline V gene lookup returns CDR1 LNHDA and CDR2 SQIVND (reference sequence). V lost 5 bases and J 5 bases, leaving 12 bases between the germline ends.

The chain has TRBV18 and TRBJ2-7; no clear D gene. Germline V gene data show CDR1 as KGHSH and CDR2 as LQKENI. This CDR3 has 13 residues. The V gene lost 3 bases and the J gene lost 7 bases, with 13 bases spanning the gap. The CDR3 sequence: CASSPGPEREQYF. The CDR3 DNA follows: TGTGCCAGCTCACCCGGACCCGAGAGGGAGCAGTACTTC.

The chain uses TRBV7-2 and TRBJ1-4; no definite D call. The CDR3 loop spans 15 amino acids. V lost 0 bases and J lost 4, with 9 bases in between. Germline V CDR1 and CDR2: SGHTA, FQGNSA. The CDR3 nucleotides read TGTGCCAGCAGCTTAGCGGGGTGGAGTAATGAAAAACTGTTTTTT. Amino acid sequence: CASSLAGWSNEKLFF.

The rearrangement links TRBV5-6 to TRBJ1-1; a weak D match, TRBD1 (6 bases). CDR3 length equals 14 residues. V lost 0 bases to trimming and J lost 5 bases, with 11 bases between them. Germline assignment: CDR1 SGHDT and CDR2 YYEEEE. The CDR3 DNA is TGTGCCAGCAGCTTGGAAAACAGGGAAACTGAAGCTTTCTTT. Amino acid sequence: CASSLENRETEAFF.

The chain carries TRBV4-3 and TRBJ2-1; D ambiguous. Trimming took 1 base from V and 5 from J, leaving 9 bases between them. Germline CDR1 is LGHNA and CDR2 is YSLEER. The CDR3 sequence is 14 residues long. The DNA for the CDR3 is TGCGCCAGCAGCCAAGTTGCCAGCAACAATGAGCAGTTCTTC. Its protein product is CASSQVASNNEQFF.

The rearrangement joins TRBV29-1 to TRBJ2-1; possible D gene TRBD1, 6 bases. This CDR3 is 14 amino acids long. The V end was cut by 3 bases, the J end by 0 bases, with 9 bases between. Germline CDR1 reads SQVTM; CDR2 reads ANQGSEA. This CDR3 is CSVEGAGSYNEQFF. In DNA form, the CDR3 reads TGCAGCGTTGAGGGGGCTGGCTCCTACAATGAGCAGTTCTTC.

Of note for this clone: At one of its ends the junction is not consistent with the germline gene, which may arise from a read error. The gene calls are TRBV7-7 and TRBJ2-5; maybe TRBD2 (6 bases). The CDR3 is 14 residues long. Germline V gene lookup returns CDR1 SSHAT and CDR2 FNYEAQ (reference sequence). The CDR3 protein is CASSLALAQETQYF. CDR3 DNA sequence: TGTGCTAGCAGCCTAGCCCTAGCGCAAGAGACCCAGTACTTC.

The V and J genes are TRBV7-2 and TRBJ2-3; 10 positions agree with TRBD2. Germline lookup yields CDR1 SGHTA and CDR2 FQGNSA. The CDR3 is 17 amino acids. V was pared by 1 base and J by 4 bases, with 8 bases of the junction left unmatched. The CDR3 reads CASSLESSGSGADTQYF. The CDR3 nucleotides read TGTGCCAGCAGCTTAGAGTCTAGCGGGAGTGGGGCAGATACGCAGTATTTT.

The chain is built from TRBV19 and TRBJ2-2, with D hard to call. The CDR3 is 14 amino acids. In germline, CDR1 is LNHDA, CDR2 SQIVND (reference sequence). Trimming took 2 bases from V and 4 from J, leaving 8 bases between them. The CDR3 DNA sequence: TGTGCCAGTAGTATAAAGGGCCCCACCGGGGAGCTGTTTTTT. This codes for CASSIKGPTGELFF.

V and J are TRBV19 and TRBJ2-3, with D tentatively TRBD1 (5 bases). Germline V lookup: CDR1 LNHDA, CDR2 SQIVND (reference sequence). V shed 6 bases and J shed 5 bases, with 12 bases lying between them. The CDR3 has 13 residues. CDR3 DNA: TGTGCCAGTAGCACAGACAGAGAAGATACGCAGTATTTT. As protein: CASSTDREDTQYF.

There are a few counts of this clone. The rearrangement uses TRBV15 and TRBJ2-1; unclear D gene. Germline assignment: CDR1 LNHNV and CDR2 YYDKDF (reference sequence). The CDR3 has 12 residues. Trimming left V 0 bases short and J 7 bases short, with 4 bases between. The CDR3, as DNA: TGTGCCACCAGCAGAGATAGGAATGAGCAGTTCTTC. Protein product: CATSRDRNEQFF.

The rearrangement joins TRBV7-8 to TRBJ2-5; 8 bases line up with TRBD1. The CDR3 spans 14 residues. Germline V gene lookup returns CDR1 SGHVS and CDR2 FQNEAQ. J gave up 5 bases and V 4 bases, and 6 bases lay outside the gene matches. The CDR3 region is CASSSRQGRETQYF. The CDR3 region has the DNA TGTGCCAGCAGCTCCCGACAGGGGCGGGAGACCCAGTACTTC.

This chain uses TRBV18 with TRBJ2-2; TRBD2 agrees at 7 bases. The CDR3 has 16 amino acids. V dropped 3 bases and J dropped 2; count of bases not matched to a gene: 6. CDR1 and CDR2 (germline): KGHSH, LQKENI. The DNA of the CDR3 is TGTGCCAGCTCACCCGCCGGGACTATCAACACCGGGGAGCTGTTTTTT. This codes for CASSPAGTINTGELFF.

The chain couples TRBV5-4 to TRBJ2-7; 8 positions agree with TRBD2. The CDR3 covers 16 residues. J was trimmed by 1 base and V by 4 bases; bases with no gene match: 10. Germline CDR1 reads SGHNT; CDR2 reads YYREEE (reference sequence). The CDR3 DNA reads TGTGCCAGCAGCCCCAACCCGGGAGGGCTATCCTACGAGCAGTACTTC. Residues: CASSPNPGGLSYEQYF.

The V and J genes are TRBV28 and TRBJ2-7; TRBD2 aligns across 10 bases. CDR1 is MDHEN, CDR2 SYDVKM, per germline. The length of the CDR3 is 15 residues. With 5 bases clipped from V and 7 bases from J, the junction kept 11 bases outside the gene matches. This CDR3 reads CASSRQLAGTGEQYF. The CDR3 DNA reads TGTGCCAGCAGTCGACAACTAGCGGGAACGGGGGAGCAGTACTTC.

The J gene is TRBJ1-1, the V gene TRBV30; TRBD1 matches 10 bases. Germline lookup yields CDR1 GTSNPN and CDR2 SVGIG (reference sequence). V dropped 2 bases and J dropped 4; count of bases not matched to a gene: 10. CDR3 length equals 16 residues. The CDR3 nucleotides are TGTGCCTGGAGTCAGAGACAGGGGGCCCTGTTCACTGAAGCTTTCTTT. Translating gives CAWSQRQGALFTEAFF.

The sample holds one count of this clone. The V gene is TRBV28, the J gene TRBJ2-1, with 9 nucleotides matching TRBD2. The V and J ends lost 10 bases and 9 bases, in that order; junction bases with no gene match: 13. The germline V gene encodes CDR1 MDHEN and CDR2 SYDVKM. CDR3 length equals 14 residues. CDR3 protein: CATAPLAGKGEQFF. The CDR3 coding sequence is TGTGCCACCGCGCCGCTAGCGGGAAAGGGTGAGCAGTTCTTC.